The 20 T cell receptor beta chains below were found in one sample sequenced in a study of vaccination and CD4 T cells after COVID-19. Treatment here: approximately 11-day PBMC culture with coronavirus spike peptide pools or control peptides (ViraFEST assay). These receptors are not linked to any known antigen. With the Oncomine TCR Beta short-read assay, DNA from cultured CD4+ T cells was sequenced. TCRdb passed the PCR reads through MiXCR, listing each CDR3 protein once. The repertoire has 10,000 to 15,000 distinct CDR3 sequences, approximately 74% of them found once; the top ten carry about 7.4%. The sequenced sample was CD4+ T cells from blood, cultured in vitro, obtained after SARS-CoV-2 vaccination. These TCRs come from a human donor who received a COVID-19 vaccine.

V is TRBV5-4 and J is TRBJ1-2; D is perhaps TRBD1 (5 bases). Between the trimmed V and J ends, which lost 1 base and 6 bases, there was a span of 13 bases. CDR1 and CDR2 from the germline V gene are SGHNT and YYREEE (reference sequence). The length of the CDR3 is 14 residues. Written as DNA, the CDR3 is TGTGCCAGCAGCTTGCCAGGGACCATCAATGGCTACACCTTC. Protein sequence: CASSLPGTINGYTF.

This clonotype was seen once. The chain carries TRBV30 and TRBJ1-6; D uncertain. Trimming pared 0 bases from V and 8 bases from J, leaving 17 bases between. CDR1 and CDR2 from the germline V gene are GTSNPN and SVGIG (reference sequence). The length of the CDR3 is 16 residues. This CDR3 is CAWSVAGYYSDSPLHF. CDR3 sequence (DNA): TGTGCCTGGAGTGTGGCTGGGTACTACTCGGATTCACCCCTCCACTTT.

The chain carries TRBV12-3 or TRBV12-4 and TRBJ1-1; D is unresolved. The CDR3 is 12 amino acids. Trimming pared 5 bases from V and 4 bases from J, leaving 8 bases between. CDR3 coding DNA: TGTGCCAGCAGTGCCTACCCCACTGAAGCTTTCTTT. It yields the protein CASSAYPTEAFF.

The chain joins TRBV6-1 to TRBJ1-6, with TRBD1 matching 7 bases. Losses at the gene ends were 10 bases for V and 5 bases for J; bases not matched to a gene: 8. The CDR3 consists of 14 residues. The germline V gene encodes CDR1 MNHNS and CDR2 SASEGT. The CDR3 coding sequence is TGTGCCACCGAGACAGGGTCGAATAATTCACCCCTCCACTTT. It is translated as CATETGSNNSPLHF.

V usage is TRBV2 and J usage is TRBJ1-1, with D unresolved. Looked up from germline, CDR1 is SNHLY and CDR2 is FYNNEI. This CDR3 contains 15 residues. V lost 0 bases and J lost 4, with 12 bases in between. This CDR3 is CASSEARRTGTEAFF. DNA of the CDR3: TGTGCCAGCAGTGAAGCGCGGCGCACGGGCACTGAAGCTTTCTTT.

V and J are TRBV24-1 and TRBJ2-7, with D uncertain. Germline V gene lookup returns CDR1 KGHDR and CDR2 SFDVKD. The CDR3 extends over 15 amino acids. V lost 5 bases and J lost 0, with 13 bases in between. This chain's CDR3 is CATSGDDPSSYEQYF. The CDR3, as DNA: TGTGCCACCAGTGGGGATGATCCAAGCTCCTACGAGCAGTACTTC.

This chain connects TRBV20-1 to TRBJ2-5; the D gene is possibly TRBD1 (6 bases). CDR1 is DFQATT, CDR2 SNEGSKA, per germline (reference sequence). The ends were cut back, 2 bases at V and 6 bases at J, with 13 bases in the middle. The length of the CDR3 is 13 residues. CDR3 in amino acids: CSARKAGEKTQYF. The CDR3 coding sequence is TGCAGTGCTAGAAAGGCAGGGGAGAAGACCCAGTACTTC.

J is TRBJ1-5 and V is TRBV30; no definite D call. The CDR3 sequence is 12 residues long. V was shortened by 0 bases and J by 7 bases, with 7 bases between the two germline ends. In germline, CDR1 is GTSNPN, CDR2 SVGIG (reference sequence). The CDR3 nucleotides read TGTGCCTGGAGTGTACCGGGGCAGCCCCAGCATTTT. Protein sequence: CAWSVPGQPQHF.

CDR3 DNA sequence: TGCGCCAGCAGTGAAGGGCAAAACTATGGCTACACCTTC. Protein: CASSEGQNYGYTF. This chain links TRBV10-1 with TRBJ1-2, with unresolved D. The CDR3 contains 13 residues. V gave up 3 bases and J gave up 2 bases, with 7 bases separating them. In germline, CDR1 is WNHNN, CDR2 SYGVQD (reference sequence).

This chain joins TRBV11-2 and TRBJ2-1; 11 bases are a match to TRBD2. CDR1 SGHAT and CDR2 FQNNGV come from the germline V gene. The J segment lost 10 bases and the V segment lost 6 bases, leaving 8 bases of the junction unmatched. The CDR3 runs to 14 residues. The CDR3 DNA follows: TGTGCCAGCAGTTCCCTAGCGGGGGGTAACGAGCAGTTCTTC. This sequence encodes CASSSLAGGNEQFF.

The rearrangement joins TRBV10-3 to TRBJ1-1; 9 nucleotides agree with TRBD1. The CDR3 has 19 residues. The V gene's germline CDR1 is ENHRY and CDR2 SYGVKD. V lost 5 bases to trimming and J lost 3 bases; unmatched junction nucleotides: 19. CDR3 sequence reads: CAISPAAGGTGSPYTEAFF. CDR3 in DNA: TGTGCCATCAGTCCGGCCGCGGGGGGGACAGGGTCTCCCTACACTGAAGCTTTCTTT.

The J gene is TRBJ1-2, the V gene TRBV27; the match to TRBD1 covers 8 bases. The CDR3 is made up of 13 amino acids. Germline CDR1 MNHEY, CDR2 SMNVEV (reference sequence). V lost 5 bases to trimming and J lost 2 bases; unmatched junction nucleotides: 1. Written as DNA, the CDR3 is TGTGCCAGCAGTCGGACAGGGAACTATGGCTACACCTTC. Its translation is CASSRTGNYGYTF.

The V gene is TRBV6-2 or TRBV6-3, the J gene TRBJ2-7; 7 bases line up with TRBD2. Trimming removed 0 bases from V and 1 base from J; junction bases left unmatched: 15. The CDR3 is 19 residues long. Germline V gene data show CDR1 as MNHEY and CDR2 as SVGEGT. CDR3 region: CASSYSLTELAPVSYEQYF. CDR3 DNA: TGTGCCAGCAGTTACTCTCTTACTGAACTAGCGCCCGTTTCCTACGAGCAGTACTTC.

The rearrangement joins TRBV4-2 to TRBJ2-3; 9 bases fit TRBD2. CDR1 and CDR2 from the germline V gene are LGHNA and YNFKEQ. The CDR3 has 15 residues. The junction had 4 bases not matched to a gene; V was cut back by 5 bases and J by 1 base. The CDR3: CASSTAGGGTDTQYF. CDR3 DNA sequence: TGTGCCAGCAGCACAGCGGGGGGCGGCACAGATACGCAGTATTTT.

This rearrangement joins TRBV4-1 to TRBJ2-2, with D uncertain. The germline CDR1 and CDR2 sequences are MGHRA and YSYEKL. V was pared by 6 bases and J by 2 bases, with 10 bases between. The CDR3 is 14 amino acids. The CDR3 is CASRRGANTGELFF. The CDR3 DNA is TGCGCCAGCAGGCGAGGAGCCAACACCGGGGAGCTGTTTTTT.

The CDR3: CASSYSRRGGGGELFF. For the CDR3, the DNA is TGTGCCAGCAGTTACTCGAGACGGGGGGGCGGCGGGGAGCTGTTTTTT. This chain connects TRBV6-2 or TRBV6-3 to TRBJ2-2; TRBD2 matches at 8 bases. Germline assignment: CDR1 MNHEY and CDR2 SVGEGT. The CDR3 sequence is 16 residues long. Trimming cost V 0 bases and J 7 bases; bases outside gene matches: 7.

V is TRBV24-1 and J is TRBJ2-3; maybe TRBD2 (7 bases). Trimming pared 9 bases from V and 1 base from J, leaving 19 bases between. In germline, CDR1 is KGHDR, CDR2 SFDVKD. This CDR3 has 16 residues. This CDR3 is CATVGGGEGGTDTQYF. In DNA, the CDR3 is TGTGCCACCGTGGGAGGGGGGGAAGGTGGCACAGATACGCAGTATTTT.

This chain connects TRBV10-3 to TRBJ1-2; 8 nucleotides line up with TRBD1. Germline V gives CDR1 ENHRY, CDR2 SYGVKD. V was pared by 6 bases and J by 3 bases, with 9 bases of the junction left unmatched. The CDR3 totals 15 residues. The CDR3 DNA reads TGTGCCATCAGAGAGGCGGACAGGGCTGACTATGGCTACACCTTC. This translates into CAIREADRADYGYTF.

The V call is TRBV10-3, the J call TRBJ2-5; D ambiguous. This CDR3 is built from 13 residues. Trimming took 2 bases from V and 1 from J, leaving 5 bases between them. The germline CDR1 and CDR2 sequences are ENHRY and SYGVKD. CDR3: CAISENTQETQYF. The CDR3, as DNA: TGTGCCATCAGTGAGAACACCCAAGAGACCCAGTACTTC.

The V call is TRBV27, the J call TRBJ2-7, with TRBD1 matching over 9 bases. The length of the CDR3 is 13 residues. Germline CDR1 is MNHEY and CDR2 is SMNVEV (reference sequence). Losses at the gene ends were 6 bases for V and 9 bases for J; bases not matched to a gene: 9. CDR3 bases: TGTGCCAGCAGGGGGACAGGGCTCTCCAGGCAGTACTTC. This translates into CASRGTGLSRQYF.